Each of the 8 T cell receptor beta chains below was sequenced from the same sample in a study of shared clonotypes between healthy human individuals. TCRdb's table, derived via immunoSEQ multiplex PCR, lists solely in-frame clones and lacks some. The table lists about 1.5 million clones, around 98% of them singletons. The sequenced material came from naive CD4+ T cells sorted from blood. The subset is: CD45RA+ positively selected. The receptors were gathered from a man aged 25-45 years in good health.

This sequence joins TRBV7-7 and TRBJ2-1; no definite D call. Germline lookup yields CDR1 SSHAT and CDR2 FNYEAQ (reference sequence). Trimming shortened V by 5 bases and J by 8 bases, and 22 bases separated the two germline ends. The CDR3 sequence is 16 residues long. The CDR3, as DNA: TGTGCCAGCAGCCCGGCCGTAGGAAAGCCAAGTCATGAGCAGTTCTTC. It codes for CASSPAVGKPSHEQFF. The full variable domain, its missing parts supplied by reference TRBV7-7 and TRBJ2-1, is GAGVSQSPRYKVTKRGQDVTLRCDPISSHATLYWYQQALGQGPEFLTYFNYEAQPDKSGLPSDRFSAERPEGSISTLTIQRTEQRDSAMYRCASSPAVGKPSHEQFFGPGTRLTVL.

J is TRBJ2-2 and V is TRBV4-1; no firm D call. Germline values: CDR1 MGHRA, CDR2 YSYEKL. The CDR3 is 14 residues long. V was cut by 4 bases and J by 5 bases, with 11 bases left in between. The CDR3 nucleotides are TGCGCCAGCAGCCTAGTATTAGGAACCGGGGAGCTGTTTTTT. Translating it yields CASSLVLGTGELFF.

This clone was counted a single time. J is TRBJ1-3 and V is TRBV27; D is ambiguous. Germline V gives CDR1 MNHEY, CDR2 SMNVEV (reference sequence). The CDR3 extends over 14 amino acids. The V and J ends lost 6 bases and 0 bases respectively, with 9 bases between them. CDR3 DNA: TGTGCCAGCAGCATCACGAGCTCTGGAAACACCATATATTTT. Translation: CASSITSSGNTIYF.

V usage is TRBV7-9 and J usage is TRBJ1-4; TRBD1 might be the D (5 bases). The CDR3 covers 15 residues. CDR1 and CDR2 from the germline V gene are SEHNR and FQNEAQ (reference sequence). Trimming took 5 bases from V and 0 from J, leaving 10 bases between them. CDR3 nucleotide sequence: TGTGCCAGCAGCCTGTTGACAGCAACTAATGAAAAACTGTTTTTT. It translates to CASSLLTATNEKLFF.

The rearrangement links TRBV9 to TRBJ1-1; TRBD1 is a possible D gene (5 bases). CDR1 and CDR2 (germline): SGDLS, YYNGEE. V lost 0 bases, J lost 4 bases, and 10 bases lay in between. This CDR3 has 14 amino acids. CDR3 in DNA: TGTGCCAGCAGCGTAGGCCCGGGACCCACTGAAGCTTTCTTT. Translating gives CASSVGPGPTEAFF. Looking up the rest from reference TRBV9 and TRBJ1-1 gives the full variable domain: DSGVTQTPKHLITATGQRVTLRCSPRSGDLSVYWYQQSLDQGLQFLIQYYNGEERAKGNILERFSAQQFPDLHSELNLSSLELGDSALYFCASSVGPGPTEAFFGQGTRLTVV.

The rearrangement links TRBV28 to TRBJ1-2; maybe TRBD1 (5 bases). V was clipped by 8 bases and J by 4 bases, with 8 bases between them. The length of the CDR3 is 11 residues. Germline assignment: CDR1 MDHEN and CDR2 SYDVKM. CDR3 sequence (DNA): TGTGCCAGCGGGACCCTCTATGGCTACACCTTC. This codes for CASGTLYGYTF.

The chain recombines TRBV9 with TRBJ1-5; maybe TRBD1 (6 bases). Trimming removed 3 bases from V and 6 bases from J, with 13 bases in between. The length of the CDR3 is 14 residues. The germline V gene has CDR1 SGDLS and CDR2 YYNGEE. The DNA for the CDR3 is TGTGCCAGCAGCGCTGAAGGGGGTGGTCAGCCCCAGCATTTT. This encodes CASSAEGGGQPQHF.

This chain joins TRBV18 and TRBJ1-1; 8 nucleotides agree with TRBD1. J lost 0 bases, V lost 2 bases, and 23 bases had no gene match. Looked up from germline, CDR1 is KGHSH and CDR2 is LQKENI. The length of the CDR3 is 22 residues. CDR3 DNA sequence: TGTGCCAGCTCACCAATTCCAAGTTCCACCGGGACAGGTCCCGCTTTGAACACTGAAGCTTTCTTT. Translation gives CASSPIPSSTGTGPALNTEAFF.